The 14 T cell receptor beta chains below come from one sample, sequenced in a study of T cells in Graves' hyperthyroidism and ophthalmopathy (dated by TCRdb to between 2018 and 2021). Libraries were made using multiplex PCR. Sequencing was carried out with an Illumina HiSeq 2000. Amplification of TCR beta CDR3 regions was carried out from RNA transcripts. The first round of RT-PCR for the TCR CDR3 was performed with the HTBI primer set and the Qiagen OneStep RT-PCR kit. The public reads were quality trimmed at Q25 with fastp and then assembled into clones with MiXCR by TCRdb, keeping productive beta chains. Identical CDR3 proteins give one entry, which carries the most common genes and DNA. The sample table holds around 660,000 distinct CDR3 sequences, of which approximately 42% were seen once. Of the sample, about 7.7% falls within the top ten clones. Sequenced sample: peripheral blood or thyroid tissue (not recorded which). The receptors were gathered from an adult man with Graves' disease, either hyperthyroidism or ophthalmopathy (not recorded which).

The sample holds many counts of this clonotype. The V and J genes are TRBV12-3 or TRBV12-4 and TRBJ2-5, with 13 nucleotides matching TRBD2. The CDR3 totals 16 residues. The V segment lost 6 bases and the J segment 5 bases; nucleotides outside the gene matches: 9. CDR3 nucleotides: TGTGCCAGCAGCCCCGGGACTAGCGGGATGGTGGAGACCCAGTACTTC. Its translation: CASSPGTSGMVETQYF.

A word on this clonotype: A read error is possible here, since a much larger clone lies one base away. The chain combines TRBV7-9 with TRBJ1-6; tentative D call: TRBD1 (6 bases). The V and J ends lost 5 bases and 6 bases respectively, with 11 bases between them. CDR3 length: 14 residues. CDR1 and CDR2 (germline): SEHNR, FQNEAQ (reference sequence). This CDR3 reads CASSIGQLNSPLHF. CDR3 in DNA: TGTGCCAGCAGCATAGGACAGCTTAATTCACCCCTCCACTTT.

Ten or more counts support this clonotype. The CDR3 DNA is TGTGCCACCAGTGATTCGGGACCGAGGAAAAATCAGCCCCAGCATTTT. Amino acids: CATSDSGPRKNQPQHF. The genes are TRBV24-1 and TRBJ1-5, with a tentative D call TRBD1 (5 bases). There are 16 residues in the CDR3. Trimming shortened V by 2 bases and J by 4 bases, and 14 bases separated the two germline ends. Germline V gives CDR1 KGHDR, CDR2 SFDVKD.

There are many counts of this clonotype. The V call is TRBV25-1, the J call TRBJ1-1; D unresolved. The CDR3 runs 14 residues. CDR1 and CDR2 (germline): MGHDK, SYGVNS. V was shortened by 1 base and J by 1 base, with 7 bases between the two germline ends. The chain's CDR3 is CASSELRGNTEAFF. DNA of the CDR3: TGTGCCAGCAGTGAATTGCGGGGGAACACTGAAGCTTTCTTT.

The chain has TRBV15 and TRBJ2-5, with D hard to call. The length of the CDR3 is 14 residues. Germline V CDR1 and CDR2: LNHNV, YYDKDF (reference sequence). V was trimmed by 1 base and J by 2 bases, leaving 8 bases between them. In nucleotides, the CDR3 is TGTGCCACCAGCAGAGTAGGGAAGCAAGAGACCCAGTACTTC. It yields the protein CATSRVGKQETQYF.

The chain joins TRBV20-1 to TRBJ2-5, with 8 bases aligning to TRBD1. Germline values: CDR1 DFQATT, CDR2 SNEGSKA (reference sequence). The ends lost 0 bases at V and 5 bases at J; junction bases unmatched: 8. The CDR3 runs 15 residues. The CDR3 here is CSARETTGGMETQYF. The CDR3 DNA follows: TGCAGTGCTAGAGAGACTACAGGGGGAATGGAGACCCAGTACTTC.

As to this clonotype: This may come from a read error, since a much larger clone is one base off. The CDR3 region is CSVGLAIRQETQYF. CDR3 DNA sequence: TGCAGCGTTGGACTAGCTATCCGCCAAGAGACCCAGTACTTC. The genes are TRBV29-1 and TRBJ2-5; 7 bases are shared with TRBD2. The germline V gene has CDR1 SQVTM and CDR2 ANQGSEA. The CDR3 runs 14 residues. The ends lost 4 bases at V and 1 base at J; junction bases unmatched: 6.

J is TRBJ2-7 and V is TRBV11-1, with 8 bases that match TRBD2. The V gene's germline CDR1 is SGHAT and CDR2 FQDESV (reference sequence). The length of the CDR3 is 14 residues. Unmatched junction bases numbered 6, after V lost 5 bases and J lost 3 bases. CDR3 amino acids: CASSLVAGFYEQYF. In nucleotides, the CDR3 is TGTGCCAGCAGCCTCGTAGCGGGATTCTACGAGCAGTACTTC. The full variable domain, its missing parts supplied by reference TRBV11-1 and TRBJ2-7, is EAEVAQSPRYKITEKSQAVAFWCDPISGHATLYWYRQILGQGPELLVQFQDESVVDDSQLPKDRFSAERLKGVDSTLKIQPAELGDSAMYLCASSLVAGFYEQYFGPGTRLTVT.

The chain couples TRBV19 to TRBJ2-5, with 9 bases identical to TRBD1. CDR3 length: 14 residues. J lost 2 bases, V lost 8 bases, and 6 bases had no gene match. From germline, CDR1 is LNHDA and CDR2 SQIVND (reference sequence). CDR3 sequence: CASPDRGRQETQYF. Written as DNA, the CDR3 is TGTGCCAGTCCGGACAGGGGTAGGCAAGAGACCCAGTACTTC. Looking up the rest from reference TRBV19 and TRBJ2-5 gives the full variable domain: DGGITQSPKYLFRKEGQNVTLSCEQNLNHDAMYWYRQDPGQGLRLIYYSQIVNDFQKGDIAEGYSVSREKKESFPLTVTSAQKNPTAFYLCASPDRGRQETQYFGPGTRLLVL.

The chain uses TRBV12-3 or TRBV12-4 and TRBJ1-1, with a tentative D call TRBD1 (6 bases). The length of the CDR3 is 12 residues. Trimming removed 6 bases from V and 6 bases from J, with 11 bases in between. The CDR3 DNA reads TGTGCCAGCAGCCCCACAGGGCCTGAAGCTTTCTTT. As protein: CASSPTGPEAFF.

The chain carries TRBV2 and TRBJ1-2; 9 bases are a match to TRBD1. CDR3 length: 16 residues. The germline CDR1 and CDR2 sequences are SNHLY and FYNNEI. J lost 5 bases, V lost 6 bases, and 13 bases had no gene match. CDR3 sequence reads: CASSVGQGIPKYGYTF. CDR3 nucleotide sequence: TGTGCCAGCAGCGTGGGACAGGGAATACCCAAGTATGGCTACACCTTC. Variable domain in full (rest from reference TRBV2 and TRBJ1-2): EPEVTQTPSHQVTQMGQEVILRCVPISNHLYFYWYRQILGQKVEFLVSFYNNEISEKSEIFDDQFSVERPDGSNFTLKIRSTKLEDSAMYFCASSVGQGIPKYGYTFGSGTRLTVV.

This clonotype was recorded many times. The chain couples TRBV6-6 to TRBJ1-5; no firm D call. This CDR3 comprises 12 residues. Germline CDR1 is MNHNY and CDR2 is SVGAGI (reference sequence). V was trimmed by 5 bases and J by 5 bases, leaving 7 bases between them. The CDR3 DNA is TGTGCCAGCAGTCTCCACGATCAGCCCCAGCATTTT. The encoded protein is CASSLHDQPQHF.

Notes on this clonotype: A much larger clone sits a single nucleotide away, making a read error possible. The chain has TRBV29-1 and TRBJ1-1; D might be TRBD1 (5 bases). This CDR3 is built from 11 residues. In germline, CDR1 is SQVTM, CDR2 ANQGSEA. V was shortened by 1 base and J by 6 bases, with 6 bases between the two germline ends. The CDR3 DNA follows: TGCAGCGTTGAAGGGGGGGCTGAAGCTTTCTTT. This encodes CSVEGGAEAFF.

The chain uses TRBV5-1 and TRBJ2-2, with D perhaps matching TRBD1 (5 bases). Trimming pared 0 bases from V and 11 bases from J, leaving 17 bases between. This CDR3 is built from 15 residues. Germline CDR1 is SGHRS and CDR2 is YFSETQ. Here the CDR3 DNA reads TGCGCCAGCAGCTTGGTGGCAGGGTCGATGAACGAGCTGTTTTTT. Translation: CASSLVAGSMNELFF.